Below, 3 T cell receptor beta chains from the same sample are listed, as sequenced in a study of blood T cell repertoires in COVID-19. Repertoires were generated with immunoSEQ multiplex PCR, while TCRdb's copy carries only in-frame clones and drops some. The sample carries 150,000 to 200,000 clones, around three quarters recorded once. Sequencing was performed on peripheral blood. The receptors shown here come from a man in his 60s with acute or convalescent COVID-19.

CDR3 nucleotide sequence: TGTGCCAGCAGCTTATTGGTTCTACAGAGCTATGGCTACACCTTC. Its translation is CASSLLVLQSYGYTF. The chain has TRBV7-2 and TRBJ1-2; D gene uncertain. Germline CDR1 is SGHTA and CDR2 is FQGNSA. V gave up 2 bases and J gave up 4 bases, with 14 bases separating them. CDR3 length equals 15 residues.

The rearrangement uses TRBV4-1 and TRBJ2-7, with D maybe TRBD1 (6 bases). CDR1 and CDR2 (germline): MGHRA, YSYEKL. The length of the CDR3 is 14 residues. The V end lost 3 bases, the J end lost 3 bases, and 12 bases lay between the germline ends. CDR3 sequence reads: CASSHLTGVYEQYF. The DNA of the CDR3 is TGCGCCAGCAGCCACTTGACAGGAGTCTACGAGCAGTACTTC.

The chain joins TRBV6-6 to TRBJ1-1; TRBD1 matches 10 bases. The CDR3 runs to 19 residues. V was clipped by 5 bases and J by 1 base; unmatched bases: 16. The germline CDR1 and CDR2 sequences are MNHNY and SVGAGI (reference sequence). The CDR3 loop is CASSPRPGQGTRGNTEAFF. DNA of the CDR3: TGTGCCAGCAGTCCCCGTCCGGGACAGGGGACAAGAGGGAACACTGAAGCTTTCTTT.